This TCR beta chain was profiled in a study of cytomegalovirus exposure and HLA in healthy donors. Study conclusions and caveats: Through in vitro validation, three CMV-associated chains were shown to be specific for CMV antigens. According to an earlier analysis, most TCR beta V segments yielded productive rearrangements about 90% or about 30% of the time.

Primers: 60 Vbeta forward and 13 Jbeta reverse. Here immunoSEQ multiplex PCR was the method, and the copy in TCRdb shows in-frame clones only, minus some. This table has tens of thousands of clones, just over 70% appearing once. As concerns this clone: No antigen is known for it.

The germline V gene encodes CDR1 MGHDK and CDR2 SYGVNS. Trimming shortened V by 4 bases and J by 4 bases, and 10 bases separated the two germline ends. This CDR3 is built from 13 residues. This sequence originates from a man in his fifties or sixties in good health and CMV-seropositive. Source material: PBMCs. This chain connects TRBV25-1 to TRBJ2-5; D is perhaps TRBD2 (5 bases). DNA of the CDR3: TGTGCCAGCAGTGGGCGACGGGGAGAGACCCAGTACTTC. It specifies CASSGRRGETQYF.